This T cell receptor (beta chain) was sequenced for a study of neurological immune-mediated disorders. Study outcomes and limitations: Among 34 multiple sclerosis patients, 18 had repertoires that phylogenetic grouping placed in one related-CDR3 cluster, a possible signature.

J lost 5 bases, V lost 6 bases, and 4 bases had no gene match. This CDR3 has 14 amino acids. This clonotype has just a few counts. What it recognizes is unknown. With 10-nucleotide random UMIs, 5'RACE was used to make the cDNA. MiXCR, run by TCRdb on the 5' RACE reads, gives a single entry per CDR3 protein. In the table there are 70,000 to 90,000 distinct CDR3 sequences, 4.5% to 6.5% of which are singletons. The origin of this receptor is a woman aged 25-40 years with multiple sclerosis. This chain links TRBV12-3 or TRBV12-4 with TRBJ2-1; 10 positions agree with TRBD1. The specimen was PBMCs. The CDR3 here is CASRRQGADNEQFF. CDR3 DNA: TGTGCCAGCAGGCGACAGGGGGCTGACAATGAGCAGTTCTTC.